This TCR beta chain was observed in a study of immune characterization of retroperitoneal liposarcoma. TCRdb reprocessed the PCR reads via MiXCR and lists one record per CDR3 protein. The sample has roughly 9,800 distinct CDR3 sequences, 25% to 35% seen once. There are 13 residues in the CDR3. CDR1 and CDR2 from the germline V gene are MNHEY and SMNVEV (reference sequence). The receptor was derived from a male donor with retroperitoneal liposarcoma. The sequenced sample consisted of tumor tissue. The J gene is TRBJ2-4, the V gene TRBV27; the D is unclear. The J call may be mistaken, given a closer DNA end match to TRBJ2-7. The chain's CDR3 is CASSLSAVYEQYF. For the CDR3, the DNA is TGTGCCAGCAGTTTATCGGCGGTCTACGAGCAGTACTTC.